This T cell receptor (beta chain) was sequenced during a study of T cells in localized non-small cell lung cancer. In regard to this clone: Its matching antigen is unknown.

Study findings and constraints: Median detection of top 100 tumor clones in adjacent lung was 57 clones. In uninvolved adjacent lung, T cell clonality reached its highest value, exceeding tumor. Blood T cell density predicted longer survival; adjacent-lung clonality, shorter.

Sequenced by immunoSEQ multiplex PCR; TCRdb stores in-frame clones only, minus some. The repertoire holds about 77,000 clones, with 88% as singletons. This CDR3 is built from 13 residues. With 7 bases removed from V and 2 bases from J, the gap between germline ends came to 12 bases. The germline V gene has CDR1 GTSNPN and CDR2 SVGIG (reference sequence). This material consisted of peripheral blood, taken before any cancer treatment. This TCR was recovered from a woman aged 35 to 70 with stage I squamous cell lung carcinoma. V is TRBV30 and J is TRBJ1-5; D is uncertain. This CDR3 is CAFSRVGNQPQHF. DNA of the CDR3: TGTGCCTTCTCGAGGGTGGGCAATCAGCCCCAGCATTTT.